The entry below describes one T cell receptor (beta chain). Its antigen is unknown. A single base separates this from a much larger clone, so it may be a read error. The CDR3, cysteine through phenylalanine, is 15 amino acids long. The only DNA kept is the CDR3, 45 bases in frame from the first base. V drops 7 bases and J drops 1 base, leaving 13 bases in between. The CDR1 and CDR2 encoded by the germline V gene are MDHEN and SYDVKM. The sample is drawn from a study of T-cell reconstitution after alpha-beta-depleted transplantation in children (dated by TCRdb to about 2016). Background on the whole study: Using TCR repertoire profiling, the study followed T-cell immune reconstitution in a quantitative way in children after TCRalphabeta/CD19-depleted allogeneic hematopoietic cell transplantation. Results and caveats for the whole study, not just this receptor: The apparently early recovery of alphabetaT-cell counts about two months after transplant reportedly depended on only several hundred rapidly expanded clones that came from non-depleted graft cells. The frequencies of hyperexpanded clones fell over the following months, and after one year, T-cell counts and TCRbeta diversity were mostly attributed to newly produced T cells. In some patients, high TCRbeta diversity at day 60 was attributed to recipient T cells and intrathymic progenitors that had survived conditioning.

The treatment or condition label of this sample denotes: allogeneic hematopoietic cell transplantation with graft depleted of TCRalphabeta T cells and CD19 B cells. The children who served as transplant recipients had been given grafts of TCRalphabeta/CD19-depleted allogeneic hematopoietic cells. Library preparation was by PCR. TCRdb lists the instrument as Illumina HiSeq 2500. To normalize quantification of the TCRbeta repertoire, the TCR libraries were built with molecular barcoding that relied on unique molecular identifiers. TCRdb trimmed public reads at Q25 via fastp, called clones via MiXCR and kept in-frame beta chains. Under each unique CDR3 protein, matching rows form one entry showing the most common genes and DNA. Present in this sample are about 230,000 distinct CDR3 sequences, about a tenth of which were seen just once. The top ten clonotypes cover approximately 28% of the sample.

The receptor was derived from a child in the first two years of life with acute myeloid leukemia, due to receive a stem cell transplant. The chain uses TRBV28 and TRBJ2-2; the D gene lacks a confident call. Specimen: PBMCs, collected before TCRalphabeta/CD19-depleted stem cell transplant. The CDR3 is CASTLMDQNTGELFF. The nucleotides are TGTGCCAGCACCCTAATGGACCAGAACACCGGGGAGCTGTTTTTT.